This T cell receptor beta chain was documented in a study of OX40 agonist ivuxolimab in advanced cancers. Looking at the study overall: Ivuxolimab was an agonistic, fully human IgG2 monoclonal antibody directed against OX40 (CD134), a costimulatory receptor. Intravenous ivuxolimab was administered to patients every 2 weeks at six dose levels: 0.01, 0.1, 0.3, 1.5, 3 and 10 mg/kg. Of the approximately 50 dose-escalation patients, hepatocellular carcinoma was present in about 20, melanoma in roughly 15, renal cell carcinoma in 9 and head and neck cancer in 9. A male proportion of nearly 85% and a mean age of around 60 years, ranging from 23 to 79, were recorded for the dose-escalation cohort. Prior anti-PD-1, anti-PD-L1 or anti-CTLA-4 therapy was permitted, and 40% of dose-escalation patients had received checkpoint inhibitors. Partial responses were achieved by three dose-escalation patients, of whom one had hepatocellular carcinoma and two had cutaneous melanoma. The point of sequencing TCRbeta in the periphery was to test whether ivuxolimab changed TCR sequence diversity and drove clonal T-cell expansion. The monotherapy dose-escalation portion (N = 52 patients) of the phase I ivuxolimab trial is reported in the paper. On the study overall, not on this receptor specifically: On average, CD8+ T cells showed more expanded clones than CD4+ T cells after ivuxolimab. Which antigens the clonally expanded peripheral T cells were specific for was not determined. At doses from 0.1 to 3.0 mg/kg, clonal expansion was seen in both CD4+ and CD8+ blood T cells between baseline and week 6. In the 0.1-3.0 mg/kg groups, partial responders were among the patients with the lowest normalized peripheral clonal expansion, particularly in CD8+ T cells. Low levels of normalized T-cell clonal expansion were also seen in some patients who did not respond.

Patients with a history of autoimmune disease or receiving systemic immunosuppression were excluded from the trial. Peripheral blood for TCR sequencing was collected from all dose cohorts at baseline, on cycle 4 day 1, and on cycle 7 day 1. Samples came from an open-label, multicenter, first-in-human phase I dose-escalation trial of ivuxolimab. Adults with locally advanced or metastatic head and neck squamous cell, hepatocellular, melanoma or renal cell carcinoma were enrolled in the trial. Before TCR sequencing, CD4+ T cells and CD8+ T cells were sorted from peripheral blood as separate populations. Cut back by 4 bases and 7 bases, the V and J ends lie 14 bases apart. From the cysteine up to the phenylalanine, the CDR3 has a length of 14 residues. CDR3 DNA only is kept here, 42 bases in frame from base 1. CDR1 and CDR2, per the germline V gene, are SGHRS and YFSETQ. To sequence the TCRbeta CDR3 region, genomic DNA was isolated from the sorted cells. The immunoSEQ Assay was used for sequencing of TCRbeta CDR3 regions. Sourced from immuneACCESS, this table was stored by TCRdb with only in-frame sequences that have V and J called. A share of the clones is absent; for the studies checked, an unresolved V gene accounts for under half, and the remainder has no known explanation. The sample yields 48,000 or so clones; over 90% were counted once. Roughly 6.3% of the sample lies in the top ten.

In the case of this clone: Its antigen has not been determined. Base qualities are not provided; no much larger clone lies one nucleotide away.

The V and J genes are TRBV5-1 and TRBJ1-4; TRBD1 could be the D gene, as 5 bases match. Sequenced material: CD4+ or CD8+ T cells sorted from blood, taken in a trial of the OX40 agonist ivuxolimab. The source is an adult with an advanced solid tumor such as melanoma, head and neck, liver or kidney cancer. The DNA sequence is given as TGCGCCAGCAGCCCTAGGGCGGGGGGTGAAAAACTGTTTTTT. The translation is CASSPRAGGEKLFF.